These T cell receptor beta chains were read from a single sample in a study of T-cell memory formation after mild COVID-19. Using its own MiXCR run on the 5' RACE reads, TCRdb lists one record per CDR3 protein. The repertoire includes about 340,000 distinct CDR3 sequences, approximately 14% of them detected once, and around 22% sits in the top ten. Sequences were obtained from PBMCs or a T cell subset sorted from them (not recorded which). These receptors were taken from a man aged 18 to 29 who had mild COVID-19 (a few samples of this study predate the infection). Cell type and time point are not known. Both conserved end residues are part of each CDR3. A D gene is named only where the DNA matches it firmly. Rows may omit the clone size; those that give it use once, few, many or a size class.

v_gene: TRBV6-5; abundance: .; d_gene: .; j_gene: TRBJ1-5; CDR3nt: TGTGCCAGCAGTCTGATGCAACAGGGCGTGGGGCCGACTCAGCCCCAGCATTTT; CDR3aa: CASSLMQQGVGPTQPQHF
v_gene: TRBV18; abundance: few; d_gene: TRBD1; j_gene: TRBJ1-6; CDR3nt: TGTGCCAGCTCTTACAGGGGAGGGACGAATTCACCCCTCCACTTT; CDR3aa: CASSYRGGTNSPLHF
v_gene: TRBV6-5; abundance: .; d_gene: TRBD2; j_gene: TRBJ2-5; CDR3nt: TGTGCCAGTCATTCGGCGGGGGGCCAAGAGACCCAGTACTTC; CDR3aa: CASHSAGGQETQYF
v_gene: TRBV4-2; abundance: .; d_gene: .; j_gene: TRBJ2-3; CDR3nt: TGTGCCAGCAGCCAAAACTTGCGGGGCTCTGGAGATACGCAGTATTTT; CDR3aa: CASSQNLRGSGDTQYF
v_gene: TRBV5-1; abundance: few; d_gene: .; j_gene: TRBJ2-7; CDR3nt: TGCGCCAGCACCGGTCAAAACAGGGACCACACCTACGAGCAGTACTTC; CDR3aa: CASTGQNRDHTYEQYF
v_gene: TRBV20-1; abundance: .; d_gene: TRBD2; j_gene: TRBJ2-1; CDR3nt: TGCAGTGCTAGAGATAGGTCGGGGACTAGTCTTTACAATGAGCAGTTCTTC; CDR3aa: CSARDRSGTSLYNEQFF
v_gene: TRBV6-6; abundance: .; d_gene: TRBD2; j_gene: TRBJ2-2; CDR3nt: TGTGCCAGCAGTTGGGCTAGCGGGGGGGCTGGCACCGGGGAGCTGTTTTTT; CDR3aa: CASSWASGGAGTGELFF
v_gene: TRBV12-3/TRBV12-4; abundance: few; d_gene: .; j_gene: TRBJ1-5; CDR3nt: TGTGCCAGCAGCACACAGGGAATGAGCAATCAGCCCCAGCATTTT; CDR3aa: CASSTQGMSNQPQHF
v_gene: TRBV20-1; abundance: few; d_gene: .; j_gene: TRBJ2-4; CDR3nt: TGCAGTGCCACGGGTCTTGGAGTGCTAGGAAACATTCAGTACTTC; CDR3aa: CSATGLGVLGNIQYF
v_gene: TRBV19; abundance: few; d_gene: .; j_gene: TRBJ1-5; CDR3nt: TGTGCCAGTAGTATAGGGGCGGGGGGCCAGCCCCAGCATTTT; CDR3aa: CASSIGAGGQPQHF
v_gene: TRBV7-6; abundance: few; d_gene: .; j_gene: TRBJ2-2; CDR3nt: TGTGCCAGCAGCTTATCCGGGACTCCCCCCGGGGAGCTGTTTTTT; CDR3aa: CASSLSGTPPGELFF
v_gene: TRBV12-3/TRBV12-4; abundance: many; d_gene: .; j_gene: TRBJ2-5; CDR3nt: TGTGCCAGCAGAACGGTCGGCGCCTTCAGGACCCAGTACTTC; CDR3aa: CASRTVGAFRTQYF
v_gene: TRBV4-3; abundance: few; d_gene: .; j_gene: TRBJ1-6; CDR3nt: TGCGCCAGCAGCCAAGACCCCCCGGGGCTTAATTCACCCCTCCACTTT; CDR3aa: CASSQDPPGLNSPLHF
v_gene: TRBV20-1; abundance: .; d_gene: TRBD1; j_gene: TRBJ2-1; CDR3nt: TGCAGTGCTAAGGGACAGGGGTCGAATGAGCAGTTCTTC; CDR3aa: CSAKGQGSNEQFF
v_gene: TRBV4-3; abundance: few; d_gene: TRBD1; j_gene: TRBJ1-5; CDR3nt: TGCGCCAGCAGCCGCGATACTCCGGGACAGGGTGGCAATCAGCCCCAGCATTTT; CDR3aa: CASSRDTPGQGGNQPQHF
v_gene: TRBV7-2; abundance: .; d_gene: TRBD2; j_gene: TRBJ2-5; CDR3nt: TGTGCCAGCAGCCCAAATAGCGGGGGCATTCAAGAGACCCAGTACTTC; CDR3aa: CASSPNSGGIQETQYF
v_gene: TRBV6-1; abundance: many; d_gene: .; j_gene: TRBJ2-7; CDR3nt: TGTGCCAGCAGTTGGACGCCGGGGTTGTACTACGAGCAGTACTTC; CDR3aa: CASSWTPGLYYEQYF
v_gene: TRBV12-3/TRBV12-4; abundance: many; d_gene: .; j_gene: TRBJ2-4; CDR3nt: TGTGCCACCGTGATCGGGGGGCTAGCCAAAAACATTCAGTACTTC; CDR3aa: CATVIGGLAKNIQYF
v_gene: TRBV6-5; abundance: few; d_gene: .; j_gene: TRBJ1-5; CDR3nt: TGTGCCAGCAGTTACTCTTCGGCGACGGGGCAGCCCCAGCATTTT; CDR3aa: CASSYSSATGQPQHF
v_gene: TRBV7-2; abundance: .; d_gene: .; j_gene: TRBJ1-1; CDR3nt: TGTGCCAGCAGCCCCGATGGGGTTATCAACACTGAAGCTTTCTTT; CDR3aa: CASSPDGVINTEAFF
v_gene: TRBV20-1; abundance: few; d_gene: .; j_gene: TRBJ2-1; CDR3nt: TGCAGTGCTAGAGAAGTCTCCCGGGGGCCTGTTTTGTTCTTC; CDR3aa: CSAREVSRGPVLFF
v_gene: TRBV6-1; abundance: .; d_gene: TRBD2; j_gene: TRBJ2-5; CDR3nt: TGTGCCAGCAGTTGGACTAGCGGGGGCCTTGGGGAGACCCAGTACTTC; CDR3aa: CASSWTSGGLGETQYF
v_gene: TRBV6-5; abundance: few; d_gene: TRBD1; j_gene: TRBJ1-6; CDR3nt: TGTGCCAGCAGTTACTTCGGGACAGGGGACTCACCCCTCCACTTT; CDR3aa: CASSYFGTGDSPLHF
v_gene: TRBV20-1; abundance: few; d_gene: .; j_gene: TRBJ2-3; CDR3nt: TGCAGTGCTAGAGCTCAGGGAGATACGCAGTATTTT; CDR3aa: CSARAQGDTQYF
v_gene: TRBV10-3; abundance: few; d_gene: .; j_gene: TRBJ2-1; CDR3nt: TGTGCCATCAGTGACCAGCAGGGGCGGGACAATGAGCAGTTCTTC; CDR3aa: CAISDQQGRDNEQFF
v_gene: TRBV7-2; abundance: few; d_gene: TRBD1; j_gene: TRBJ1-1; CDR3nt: TGTGCCAGCAGCCTCGGCGGGACAGGGAAGACTTTCTTT; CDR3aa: CASSLGGTGKTFF
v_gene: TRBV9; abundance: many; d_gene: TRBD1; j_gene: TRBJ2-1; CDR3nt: TGTGCCAGCAGCGTAGGGACAGGGAGAGGGGAGCAGTTCTTC; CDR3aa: CASSVGTGRGEQFF
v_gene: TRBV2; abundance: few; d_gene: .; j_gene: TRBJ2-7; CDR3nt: TGTGCCAGCAGCGCTGGTATTGACAGGAGGACCTACGAGCAGTACTTC; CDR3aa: CASSAGIDRRTYEQYF
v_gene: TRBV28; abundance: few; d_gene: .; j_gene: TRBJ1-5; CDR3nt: TGTGCCAGCAGTTTAGCCCAATTTCAGCCCCAGCATTTT; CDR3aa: CASSLAQFQPQHF
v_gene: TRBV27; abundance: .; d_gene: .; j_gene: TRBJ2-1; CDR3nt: TGTGCCAGCAGTAGGGGAACCCGCTCCTACAATGAGCAGTTCTTC; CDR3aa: CASSRGTRSYNEQFF
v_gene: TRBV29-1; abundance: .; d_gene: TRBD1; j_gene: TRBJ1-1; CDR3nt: TGCAGCGTAGTAGGACAGGCGAACACTGAAGCTTTCTTT; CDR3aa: CSVVGQANTEAFF
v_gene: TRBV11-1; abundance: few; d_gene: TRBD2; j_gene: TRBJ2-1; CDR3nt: TGTGCCAGCAGCTTAATACGGCGGGGGGCGTACAATGAGCAGTTCTTC; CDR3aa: CASSLIRRGAYNEQFF
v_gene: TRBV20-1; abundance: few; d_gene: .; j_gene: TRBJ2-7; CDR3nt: TGCAGTGCCCGTCATGTGGGGGAAAATTCCTACGAGCAGTACTTC; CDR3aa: CSARHVGENSYEQYF
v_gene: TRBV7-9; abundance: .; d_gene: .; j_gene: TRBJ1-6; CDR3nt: TGTGCCAGCAGCCCCCCCCCCACAGGAGGGCATTCACCCCTCCACTTT; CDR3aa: CASSPPPTGGHSPLHF
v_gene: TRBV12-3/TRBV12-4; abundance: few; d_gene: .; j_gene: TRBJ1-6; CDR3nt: TGTGCCAGCAGTTTAACGGATGGTTCACCCCTCCACTTT; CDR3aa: CASSLTDGSPLHF
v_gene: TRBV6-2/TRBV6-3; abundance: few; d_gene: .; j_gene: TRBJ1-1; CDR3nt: TGTGCCAGCAGACCCGTACTGGGGGGAACGAACACTGAAGCTTTCTTT; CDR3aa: CASRPVLGGTNTEAFF
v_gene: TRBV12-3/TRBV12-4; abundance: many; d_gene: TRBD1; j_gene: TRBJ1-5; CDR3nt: TGTGCCAGCAGTCTCGACAGGGCACATCAGCCCCAGCATTTT; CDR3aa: CASSLDRAHQPQHF
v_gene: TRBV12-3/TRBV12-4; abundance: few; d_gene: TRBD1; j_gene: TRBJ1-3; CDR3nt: TGTGCCAGCAGCCAGGGGGACACCATATATTTT; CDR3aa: CASSQGDTIYF
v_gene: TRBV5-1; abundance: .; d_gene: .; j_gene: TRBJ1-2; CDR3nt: TGCGCCAGCAGCTTGGAGACAGCCTCTTATGGCTACACCTTC; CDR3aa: CASSLETASYGYTF
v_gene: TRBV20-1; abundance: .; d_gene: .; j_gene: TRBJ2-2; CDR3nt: TGCAGTGCTCGGTCTGCCCGGGGCACCGGGGAGCTGTTTTTT; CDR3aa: CSARSARGTGELFF
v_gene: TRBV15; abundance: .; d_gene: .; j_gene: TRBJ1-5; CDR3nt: TGTGCCACCAGCGGTCTCTTGGGGAAGTACGATCAGCCCCAGCATTTT; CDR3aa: CATSGLLGKYDQPQHF
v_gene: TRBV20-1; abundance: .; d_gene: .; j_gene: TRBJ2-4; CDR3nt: TGCAGTGCTTGGTTGGGGGCCAAAAACATTCAGTACTTC; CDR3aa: CSAWLGAKNIQYF
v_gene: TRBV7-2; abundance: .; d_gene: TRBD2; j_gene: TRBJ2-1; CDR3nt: TGTGCCAGCAGCTTCGCGGGGGGGGCCAATGAGCAGTTCTTC; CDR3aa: CASSFAGGANEQFF
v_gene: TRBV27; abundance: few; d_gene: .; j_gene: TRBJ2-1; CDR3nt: TGTGCCAGCAGTTTTGAGGCAGGCGAGCAGTTCTTC; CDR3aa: CASSFEAGEQFF
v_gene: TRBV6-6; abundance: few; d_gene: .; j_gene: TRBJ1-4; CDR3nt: TGTGCCAGCAGTTACCTCATGGCCCCAACTAATGAAAAACTGTTTTTT; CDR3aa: CASSYLMAPTNEKLFF
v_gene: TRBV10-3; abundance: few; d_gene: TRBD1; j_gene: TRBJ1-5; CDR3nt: TGTGCCATCTCGAGGGACAGGGGGAAACAGCCCCAGCATTTT; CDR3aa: CAISRDRGKQPQHF